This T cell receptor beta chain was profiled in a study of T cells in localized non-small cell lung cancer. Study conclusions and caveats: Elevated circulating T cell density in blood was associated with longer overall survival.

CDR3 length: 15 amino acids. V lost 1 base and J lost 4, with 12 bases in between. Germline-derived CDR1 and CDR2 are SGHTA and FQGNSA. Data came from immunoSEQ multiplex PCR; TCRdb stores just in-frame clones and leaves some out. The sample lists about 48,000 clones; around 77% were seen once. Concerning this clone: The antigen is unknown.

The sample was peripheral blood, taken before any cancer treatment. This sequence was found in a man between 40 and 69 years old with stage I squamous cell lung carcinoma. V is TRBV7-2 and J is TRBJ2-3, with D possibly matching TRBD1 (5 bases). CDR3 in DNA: TGTGCCAGCAGCTTAGGGGGCTTAGGGGCAGATACGCAGTATTTT. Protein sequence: CASSLGGLGADTQYF.